The clone carrying this T cell receptor (beta chain) was seen a handful of times. The antigen remains undetermined. Germline V gives CDR1 LGHNA, CDR2 YNFKEQ. With V trimmed by 1 base and J by 8 bases, 10 bases remained unmatched. The CDR3 spans 16 residues. Using its own MiXCR run on the 5' RACE reads, TCRdb lists one record per CDR3 protein. The table has about 390,000 distinct CDR3 sequences, about 16% seen once; the top ten hold about 22%. The sample belongs to a study of T-cell memory formation after mild COVID-19. Regarding the study as a whole: Several responding clones turned up in pre-infection memory, indicating that cross-reactive memory may have taken part. What remained unconfirmed was the SARS-CoV-2 specificity of second-wave clones peaking on day 37.

This clonotype was obtained from a young man who had mild COVID-19 (a few samples of this study predate the infection). Cell type and time point are not known. V usage is TRBV4-2 and J usage is TRBJ2-4; TRBD1 agrees at 8 bases. The sample was PBMCs or a T cell subset sorted from them (not recorded which). The CDR3 bases are TGTGCCAGCAGCCAAGCTTTCACAGGGGGATCTGACATTCAGTACTTC. It translates to CASSQAFTGGSDIQYF.